The entry below gives a single T cell receptor beta chain sequence along with its context. The antigen is unknown. Clones were sequenced by immunoSEQ multiplex PCR, and TCRdb holds only the in-frame ones, with some missing. The sample carries approximately 710,000 clones, 90% recorded once. This sample is part of a study of shared clonotypes between healthy human individuals. Study-wide context: Three plates each covered CD4 naive and memory; CD8 naive two, CD8 memory one.

Study-level points and caveats: Blood alone was sampled, and tissue repertoires likely differ. The genetic and exposure-history diversity represented was limited by few donors. Roughly 5% of naive CD4 clonotypes were shared across a handful of donors.

Sequencing was performed on memory CD8+ T cells from PBMCs. As for subset: CD45RO+ cells pooled with CCR7-negative TemRA cells. The sequence came from a man between 18 and 29 years old in good health. Some clones in this sample may be carry-over from other donors' samples.

The DNA of the CDR3 is TGTGCCAGTAGTTATTACAGGGTGAGCACTGAAGCTTTCTTT. The encoded protein is CASSYYRVSTEAFF. The chain links TRBV19 to TRBJ1-1; TRBD1 might be the D (6 bases). The V end lost 5 bases, the J end lost 4 bases, and 14 bases lay between the germline ends. Germline CDR1 reads LNHDA; CDR2 reads SQIVND (reference sequence). CDR3 length: 14 amino acids.